Following are 18 T cell receptor beta chains from one sample sequenced in a study of T cells expressing NK-cell markers. Using the 5' RACE reads, TCRdb records one entry per CDR3 protein without DNA. This table lists about 260,000 distinct CDR3 sequences. The sequenced material came from blood T cells: a sorted CD56 or NKG2C T cell subset, CD4+ or CD8+ T cells, or bulk PBMC T cells (not recorded which). These receptors were taken from a man between 18 and 35 years old in good health.

This rearrangement joins TRBV12-3 or TRBV12-4 to TRBJ1-2; TCRdb outputs TRBD1, but without DNA this stays unchecked. The CDR3 consists of 14 residues. The CDR3 is CASSPLGQGYGYTF.

The chain has TRBV20-1 and TRBJ2-7; without DNA, the TCRdb call of TRBD1 cannot be checked. Germline lookup yields CDR1 DFQATT and CDR2 SNEGSKA (reference sequence). This CDR3 spans 14 amino acids. The CDR3 region is CSVQGRDRKYEQYF.

This rearrangement joins TRBV29-1 to TRBJ2-3. CDR1 SQVTM and CDR2 ANQGSEA come from the germline V gene. The CDR3 runs to 13 residues. CDR3 loop: CSVKRPFTDTQYF.

The chain carries TRBV7-3 and TRBJ2-7; as DNA is missing, the TRBD1 call by TCRdb cannot be tested. The CDR3 totals 14 residues. Germline-derived CDR1 and CDR2 are SGHTA and FQGTGA. CDR3 protein: CASASQGRVNEQYF.

The CDR3 reads CASRPRTSGSGDEQFF. The chain is built from TRBV6-1 and TRBJ2-1; TCRdb returns TRBD2, unconfirmable since there is no DNA. The CDR3 contains 16 residues. In germline, CDR1 is MNHNS, CDR2 SASEGT.

The V gene is TRBV7-2, the J gene TRBJ2-7. The germline gives CDR1 SGHTA, CDR2 FQGNSA. This CDR3 has 14 residues. This CDR3 reads CASSPVVPGYEQYF.

The chain combines TRBV5-1 with TRBJ1-1; TCRdb names TRBD1, which stays unverified in the absence of DNA. The CDR3 is 14 residues long. Germline V gene data show CDR1 as SGHRS and CDR2 as YFSETQ. CDR3 residues: CASSSGSRNTEAFF.

The chain's CDR3 is CASSEQGGGYTF. This chain connects TRBV12-3 or TRBV12-4 to TRBJ1-2; the TRBD1 assignment by TCRdb is unverifiable without DNA. The CDR3 covers 12 residues.

V is TRBV7-2 and J is TRBJ2-5; TCRdb names TRBD2, which stays unverified in the absence of DNA. The CDR3 totals 16 residues. Germline V CDR1 and CDR2: SGHTA, FQGNSA. CDR3 sequence: CASSFVSSGSQETQYF.

The rearrangement joins TRBV25-1 to TRBJ1-5; TCRdb reports TRBD1, a call that lacks DNA to check it against. From germline, CDR1 is MGHDK and CDR2 SYGVNS. This CDR3 spans 13 amino acids. This CDR3 is CATSQGMSQPQHF.

The genes are TRBV11-2 and TRBJ2-5; lacking DNA, the TRBD2 call made by TCRdb goes unchecked. This CDR3 spans 15 amino acids. Germline CDR1 SGHAT, CDR2 FQNNGV. The CDR3 here is CASSSGTSGRQTQYF.

This chain joins TRBV6-2 or TRBV6-3 and TRBJ2-1; with no DNA, the TCRdb D assignment of TRBD2 cannot be verified. The CDR3 extends over 18 amino acids. In germline, CDR1 is MNHEY, CDR2 SVGEGT. CDR3: CASRLQGLAGVGYNEQFF.

The chain is built from TRBV20-1 and TRBJ2-1; TCRdb outputs TRBD2, but without DNA this stays unchecked. CDR1 and CDR2 (germline): DFQATT, SNEGSKA (reference sequence). The CDR3 consists of 12 residues. The CDR3 region is CSAGRLANEQFF.

This sequence joins TRBV11-3 and TRBJ2-2; lacking DNA, the TRBD2 call made by TCRdb goes unchecked. The CDR3 extends over 17 amino acids. The germline V gene has CDR1 SGHNT and CDR2 YENEEA. The CDR3 is CASSLGLAGGNTGELFF.

J is TRBJ2-1 and V is TRBV12-3 or TRBV12-4; TCRdb selects TRBD2, and the lack of DNA leaves this call unchecked. This CDR3 comprises 15 residues. CDR3 region: CASSVRELSYNEQFF.

V and J are TRBV15 and TRBJ2-7; absent DNA, TCRdb's TRBD2 call cannot be checked. CDR3 length equals 15 residues. Germline V gene data show CDR1 as LNHNV and CDR2 as YYDKDF (reference sequence). CDR3 loop: CATSVTAGLAYEQYF.

The chain couples TRBV4-2 to TRBJ1-4. The CDR3 runs to 13 residues. In germline, CDR1 is LGHNA, CDR2 YNFKEQ. This CDR3 is CASSQTGKKELFF.

The chain joins TRBV7-3 to TRBJ2-1; checking the TCRdb D call of TRBD2 is not possible without DNA. Germline loops: CDR1 SGHTA, CDR2 FQGTGA. The CDR3 is 14 residues long. The CDR3 spells CASSPGGRWNEQFF.